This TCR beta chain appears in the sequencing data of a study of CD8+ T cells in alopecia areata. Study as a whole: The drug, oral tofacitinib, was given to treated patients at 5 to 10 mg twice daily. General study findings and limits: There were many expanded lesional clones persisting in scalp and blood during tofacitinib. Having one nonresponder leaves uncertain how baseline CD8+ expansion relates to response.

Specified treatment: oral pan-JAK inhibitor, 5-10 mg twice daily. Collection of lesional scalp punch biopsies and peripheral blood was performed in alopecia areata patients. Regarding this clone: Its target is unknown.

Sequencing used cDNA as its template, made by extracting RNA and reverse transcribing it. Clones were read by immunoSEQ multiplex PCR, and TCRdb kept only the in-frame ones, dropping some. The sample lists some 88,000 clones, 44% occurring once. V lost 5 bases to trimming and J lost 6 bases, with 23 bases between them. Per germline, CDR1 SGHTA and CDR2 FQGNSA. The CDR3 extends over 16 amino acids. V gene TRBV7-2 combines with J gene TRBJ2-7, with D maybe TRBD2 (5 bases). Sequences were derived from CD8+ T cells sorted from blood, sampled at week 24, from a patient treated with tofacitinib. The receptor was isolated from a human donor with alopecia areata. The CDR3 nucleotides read TGTGCCAGCAGCCTCTCTAGGCGGGTGGAGAGCCTCGAGCAGTACTTC. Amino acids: CASSLSRRVESLEQYF.